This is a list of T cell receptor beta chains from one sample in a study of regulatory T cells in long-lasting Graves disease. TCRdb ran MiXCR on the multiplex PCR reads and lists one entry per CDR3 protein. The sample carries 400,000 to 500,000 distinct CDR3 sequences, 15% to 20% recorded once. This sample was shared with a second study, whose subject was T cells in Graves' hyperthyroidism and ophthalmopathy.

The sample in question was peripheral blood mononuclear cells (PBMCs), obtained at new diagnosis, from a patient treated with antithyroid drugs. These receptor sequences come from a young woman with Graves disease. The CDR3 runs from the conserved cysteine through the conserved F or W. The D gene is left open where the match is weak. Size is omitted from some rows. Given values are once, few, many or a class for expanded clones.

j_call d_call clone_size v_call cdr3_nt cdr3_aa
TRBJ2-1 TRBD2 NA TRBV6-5 TGTGCCAGCAGTTACTCGACTGCCGGGAGGAGGTCCGAGCAGTTCTTC CASSYSTAGRRSEQFF
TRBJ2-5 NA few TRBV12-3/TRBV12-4 TGTGCCAGCCCGCGCGCACAAGAGACCCAGTACTTC CASPRAQETQYF
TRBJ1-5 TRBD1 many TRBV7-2 TGTGCCAGCAGCCCAATGACAGGGGGCGGCAATCAGCCCCAGCATTTT CASSPMTGGGNQPQHF
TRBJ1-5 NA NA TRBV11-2 TGTGCCAGCAGCCCAAGGGGAGCTCAGCCCCAGCATTTT CASSPRGAQPQHF
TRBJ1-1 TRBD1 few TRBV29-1 TGCAGCGTTGAGACTGGGGACAGAGCGAACACTGAAGCTTTCTTT CSVETGDRANTEAFF
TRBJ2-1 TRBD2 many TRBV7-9 TGTGCCAGCAGCCCTAGGACTAGCGGGATTTACAATGAGCAGTTCTTC CASSPRTSGIYNEQFF
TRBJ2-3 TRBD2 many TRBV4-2 TGTGCCAGCAGCCAAGATATGGGACTAGCGGGAGGTGATACGCAGTATTTT CASSQDMGLAGGDTQYF
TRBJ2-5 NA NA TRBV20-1 TGCAGTGCTAGAGATTTTTTGGGGAAATCCCAAGAGACCCGGTACTTC CSARDFLGKSQETRYF
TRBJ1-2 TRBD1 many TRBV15 TGTGCCACCAGCCCCGACAGGGACGAGGGCTACACCTTC CATSPDRDEGYTF
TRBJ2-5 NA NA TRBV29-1 TGCAGCGTTCGAACTGCGGAGACCCAGTACTTC CSVRTAETQYF
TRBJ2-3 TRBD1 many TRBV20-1 TGCAGTGCAAGGACAGGGCTAGATACGCAGTATTTT CSARTGLDTQYF
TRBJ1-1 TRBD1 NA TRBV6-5 TGTGCCAGCAGTTACTCGGACAGGGGATACATGAACACTGAAGCTTTCTTT CASSYSDRGYMNTEAFF
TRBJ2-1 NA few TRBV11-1 TGTGCCAGCAGCCTAGTGTCTAGCGTCGATGAGCAGTTCTTC CASSLVSSVDEQFF
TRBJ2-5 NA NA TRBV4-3 TGCGCCAGCAGCCAAGATTTGGGAGTGGAGACCCAGTACTTC CASSQDLGVETQYF
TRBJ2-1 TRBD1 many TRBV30 TGTGCCTGGAGTACTCCCAACAGGGGCAATGAGCAGTTCTTC CAWSTPNRGNEQFF
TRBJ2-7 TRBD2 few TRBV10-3 TGTGCCATCAGTGCTGCAGGGAGGGCCTACGAGCAGTACTTC CAISAAGRAYEQYF
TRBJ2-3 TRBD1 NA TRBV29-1 TGCAGCGCTGAGACAGGGACATCCACAGATACGCAGTATTTT CSAETGTSTDTQYF
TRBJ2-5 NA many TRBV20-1 TGCAGTGCTAGAGAAACGGGCGCCCAAGAGACCCAGTACTTC CSARETGAQETQYF
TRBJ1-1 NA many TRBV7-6 TGTGCCAGCAGCTCAGGACCGAGCACTGAAGCTTTCTTT CASSSGPSTEAFF
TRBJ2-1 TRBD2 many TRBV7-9 TGTGCCAGCAGAACAGCGGGAGGAGACTATGAGCAGTTCTTC CASRTAGGDYEQFF
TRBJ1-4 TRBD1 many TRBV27 TGTGCCAGCAGTTTACTGGGACAGGGGAATGAAAAACTGTTTTTT CASSLLGQGNEKLFF
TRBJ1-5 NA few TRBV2 TGTGCCAGCGGGGACAATCAGCCCCAGCATTTT CASGDNQPQHF
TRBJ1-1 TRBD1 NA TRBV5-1 TGCGCCAGCAGCTTGGCAGGGGGCGTTGAAGCTTTCTTT CASSLAGGVEAFF
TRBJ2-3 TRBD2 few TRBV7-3 TGTGCCAGCAGCTTATCATCCGGGAGGGGCCCAGATACGCAGTATTTT CASSLSSGRGPDTQYF
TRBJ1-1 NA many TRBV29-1 TGCAGCGCGTTGCCGCTACTCGCAGGGGCGGCTTTCTTT CSALPLLAGAAFF
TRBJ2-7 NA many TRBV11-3 TGTGCCAGCAGCCTCACCCAGGATTCTTCCGAGCAGTACTTC CASSLTQDSSEQYF
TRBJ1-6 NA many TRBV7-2 TGTGCCAGCAGCTTAGGGTCACCCCTCCACTTT CASSLGSPLHF
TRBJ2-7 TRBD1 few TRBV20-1 TGCAGTGCCACAGACAGGGCCGAGCAGTACTTC CSATDRAEQYF
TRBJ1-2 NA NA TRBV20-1 TGCAGTGTCGGGACTTTTAACTATGGCTACACCTTC CSVGTFNYGYTF
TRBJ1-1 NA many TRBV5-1 TGCGCCAGCAGCTCGGAAAGGGGGGGTTTTAACACTGAAGCTTTCTTT CASSSERGGFNTEAFF
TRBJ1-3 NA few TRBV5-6 TGTGCCAGCAGCTTGGGGCTTTCTTACTCTGGAAACACCATATATTTT CASSLGLSYSGNTIYF
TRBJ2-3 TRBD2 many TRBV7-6 TGTGCCAGCAGCTTAGAGGTCCAGCGGGGACCCACAGATACGCAGTATTTT CASSLEVQRGPTDTQYF
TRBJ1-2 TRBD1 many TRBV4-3 TGCGCCAGCAGCCAAGATACAGGGGTTGACTATGGCTACACCTTC CASSQDTGVDYGYTF
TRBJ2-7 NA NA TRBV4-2 TGTGCCAGCAGCCAAGACAGGGCCAGAGGCTACGAGCAGTACTTC CASSQDRARGYEQYF
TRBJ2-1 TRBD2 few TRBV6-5 TGTGCCAGCAGTTATTCCCTTGTAGCGGGAGGACAGTACAATGAGCAGTTCTTC CASSYSLVAGGQYNEQFF
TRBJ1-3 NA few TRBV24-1 TGTGCCACATCTGAGGGACACACCATATATTTT CATSEGHTIYF
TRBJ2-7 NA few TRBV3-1 TGTGCCAGCAGCCCCGCCGACGCCCTCGAGCAGTACTTC CASSPADALEQYF
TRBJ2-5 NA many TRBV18 TGTGCCAGCTCAACGGAAGAGACCCAGTACTTC CASSTEETQYF
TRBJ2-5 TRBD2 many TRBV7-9 TGTGCCAGCAGCTTAATTGGACTAGCGGGATTCCGGGAGACCCAGTACTTC CASSLIGLAGFRETQYF
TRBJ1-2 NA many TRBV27 TGTGCCAGCAGTTCCCGCAGGTCGGATGGCTACACCTTC CASSSRRSDGYTF
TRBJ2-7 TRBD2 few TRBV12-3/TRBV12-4 TGTGCCAGCAGGGGACTAGCGGGAGCCCGGAGCTCCTACGAGCAGTACTTC CASRGLAGARSSYEQYF
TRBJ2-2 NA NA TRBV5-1 TGCGCCAGCAGACGGAACAACCCGACAGGAGCCAACACCGGGGAGCTGTTTTTT CASRRNNPTGANTGELFF
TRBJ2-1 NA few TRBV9 TGTGCCAGCAGCGTCGGACTTCACAATGAGCAGTTCTTC CASSVGLHNEQFF
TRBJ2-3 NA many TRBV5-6 TGTGCCAGCAGCTTAGGGGCGCTCACAGATACGCAGTATTTT CASSLGALTDTQYF
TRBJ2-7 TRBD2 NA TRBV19 TGTGCCAGTAGTGGTGGGACTAGCGGGAGTGTCTACGAGCAGTACTTC CASSGGTSGSVYEQYF
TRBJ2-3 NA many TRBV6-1 TGTGCCAGCCGGGACAGCACAGATACGCAGTATTTT CASRDSTDTQYF
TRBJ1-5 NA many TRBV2 TGTGCCAGCAGTGAGGGTGGATTTAGCAATCAGCCCCAGCATTTT CASSEGGFSNQPQHF
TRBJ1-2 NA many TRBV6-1 TGTGCCAGCAGTGAAGCGTCGGAAGTCAGGGGTGAGGGCTACACCTTC CASSEASEVRGEGYTF
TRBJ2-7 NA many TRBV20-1 TGCAGTGCAGCAGACGCACTCCCTTACGAGCAGTACTTC CSAADALPYEQYF
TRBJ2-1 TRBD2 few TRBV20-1 TGCAGTGCTCCCCTTGAAGCGGGAGTCAATGAGCAGTTCTTC CSAPLEAGVNEQFF
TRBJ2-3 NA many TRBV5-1 TGCGCCAGCAGCTTCGTTCGTTATACGCAGTATTTT CASSFVRYTQYF